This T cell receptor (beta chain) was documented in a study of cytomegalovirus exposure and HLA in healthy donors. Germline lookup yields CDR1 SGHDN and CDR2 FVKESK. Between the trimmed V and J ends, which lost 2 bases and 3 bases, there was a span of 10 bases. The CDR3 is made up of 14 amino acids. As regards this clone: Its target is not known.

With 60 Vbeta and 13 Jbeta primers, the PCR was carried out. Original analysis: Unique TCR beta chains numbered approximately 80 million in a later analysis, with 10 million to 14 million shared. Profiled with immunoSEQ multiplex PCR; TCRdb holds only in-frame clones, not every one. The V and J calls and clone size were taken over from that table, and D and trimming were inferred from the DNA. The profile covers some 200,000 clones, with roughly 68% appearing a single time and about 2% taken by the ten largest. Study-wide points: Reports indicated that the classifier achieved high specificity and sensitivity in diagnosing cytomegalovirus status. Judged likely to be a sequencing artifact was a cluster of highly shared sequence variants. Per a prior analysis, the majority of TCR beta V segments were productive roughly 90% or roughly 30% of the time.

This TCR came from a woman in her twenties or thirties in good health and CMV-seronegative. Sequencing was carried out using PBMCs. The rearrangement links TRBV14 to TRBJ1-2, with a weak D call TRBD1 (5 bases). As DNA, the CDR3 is TGTGCCAGCAGCCAACGGGGGGGGGACTATGGCTACACCTTC. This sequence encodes CASSQRGGDYGYTF.